Below, 7 T cell receptor beta chains from the same sample are listed, as sequenced in a study of blood T cell repertoires in COVID-19. The method was immunoSEQ multiplex PCR; TCRdb's version includes in-frame clones alone and lacks a portion of them. The table has fewer than 250,000 clones, about four fifths seen once. The specimen sequenced was PBMCs or T cells enriched from blood (not recorded which). The receptors derive from a woman aged 35 to 49 who had recovered from COVID-19.

The gene calls are TRBV20-1 and TRBJ2-7; TRBD2 is a possible D gene (7 bases). The CDR3 has 18 residues. Looked up from germline, CDR1 is DFQATT and CDR2 is SNEGSKA (reference sequence). Trimming removed 6 bases from V and 3 bases from J, with 30 bases in between. The CDR3 bases are TGCAGTGCAAGTCCCCCCGGGAGGAGGGGGTGGCCTTACTACGAGCAGTACTTC. Protein sequence: CSASPPGRRGWPYYEQYF.

This sequence joins TRBV27 and TRBJ2-7; the match to TRBD2 covers 8 bases. The CDR3 runs 15 residues. CDR1 is MNHEY and CDR2 is SMNVEV in the germline V gene (reference sequence). The ends lost 8 bases at V and 5 bases at J; junction bases unmatched: 14. The CDR3 loop is CASGPTSGRGDEQYV. In DNA form, the CDR3 reads TGTGCCAGCGGGCCAACCAGCGGGAGAGGAGACGAGCAGTACGTC.

The J gene is TRBJ2-7, the V gene TRBV11-2; 11 positions match TRBD2. CDR3 length: 15 residues. Trimming took 6 bases from V and 4 from J; bases not matched to a gene: 8. Germline CDR1 and CDR2: SGHAT and FQNNGV. CDR3 sequence reads: CASSLGGTSGYEQYV. The DNA for the CDR3 is TGTGCCAGCAGTCTAGGGGGGACTAGCGGATACGAGCAGTACGTC.

The chain recombines TRBV5-5 with TRBJ1-6; D gene unclear. CDR3 length: 15 residues. Trimming shortened V by 0 bases and J by 10 bases, and 14 bases separated the two germline ends. In germline, CDR1 is SGHKS, CDR2 YYEKEE (reference sequence). The CDR3 here is CASSLVERTDSPLHF. DNA of the CDR3: TGTGCCAGCAGCTTGGTGGAGAGAACTGACTCACCCCTCCACTTT.

This clone was recorded only once. The V and J genes are TRBV19 and TRBJ2-1; D perhaps matches TRBD1 (6 bases). V was pared by 7 bases and J by 6 bases, with 25 bases between. Germline CDR1 and CDR2: LNHDA and SQIVND (reference sequence). The CDR3 is 17 residues long. CDR3 region: CASIPKRGGVFGNEQFF. In DNA form, the CDR3 reads TGTGCCAGTATACCTAAGAGAGGGGGAGTGTTTGGCAATGAGCAGTTCTTC.

This clone was seen just once. The chain couples TRBV10-3 to TRBJ2-7; 8 positions match TRBD2. V lost 7 bases to trimming and J lost 7 bases; unmatched junction nucleotides: 9. This CDR3 is built from 13 residues. The V gene's germline CDR1 is ENHRY and CDR2 SYGVKD. The CDR3 nucleotides are TGTGCCATCACCAGAGCGGGAGAAACAGAGCAGTACTTC. Translation gives CAITRAGETEQYF.

V gene TRBV11-3 combines with J gene TRBJ2-1, with D possibly being TRBD2 (5 bases). V lost 5 bases and J 3 bases, leaving 17 bases between the germline ends. Germline V gives CDR1 SGHNT, CDR2 YENEEA. This CDR3 has 16 amino acids. The CDR3 sequence: CASSPSGVGDYNEQFF. The CDR3 DNA reads as TGTGCCAGCAGCCCCTCCGGGGTAGGCGACTACAATGAGCAGTTCTTC.